This T cell receptor (beta chain) was recovered during a study of shared T cell receptors in the human thymus. The repertoire was sequenced with immunoSEQ multiplex PCR; TCRdb's copy has only in-frame clones and lacks some. The sample has hundreds of thousands of clones; roughly 86% are singletons. This clone came up a few times. V lost 1 base to trimming and J lost 2 bases; unmatched junction nucleotides: 8. CDR1 is LGHNA and CDR2 is YSLEER in the germline V gene. CDR3 size: 18 residues. Another study also made use of these data, one on human thymus T cells. That paper adds: Obtained as resections during corrective heart surgery, the thymus tissue was then studied. Gene usage (both V and J) appeared biased in thymic and blood repertoires.

Sequencing was performed on thymocytes. The TCR originated in a boy in the first two years of life with a congenital heart defect. The chain joins TRBV4-3 to TRBJ2-2; 9 nucleotides align to TRBD2. The CDR3 loop reads CASSQGVAGDPNTGELFF. The CDR3 bases are TGCGCCAGCAGCCAAGGGGTAGCGGGAGACCCAAACACCGGGGAGCTGTTTTTT.